The 16 T cell receptor beta chains below all came from one sample that was sequenced in a study of cytomegalovirus exposure and HLA in healthy donors. Both 60 Vbeta primers and 13 Jbeta primers went into the PCR. Here immunoSEQ multiplex PCR was the method, and the copy in TCRdb shows in-frame clones only, minus some. In the table there are around 50,000 clones, about 86% of which are singletons. The sample taken for sequencing was PBMCs. All receptors come from a man in his forties in good health and CMV-seronegative.

J is TRBJ2-5 and V is TRBV14; tentative D call: TRBD2 (5 bases). Germline loops: CDR1 SGHDN, CDR2 FVKESK. The CDR3 contains 14 residues. V lost 4 bases and J lost 5, with 14 bases in between. The chain's CDR3 is CASSPMGVWETQYF. The DNA for the CDR3 is TGTGCCAGCAGCCCAATGGGAGTTTGGGAGACCCAGTACTTC. Filled out from reference TRBV14 and TRBJ2-5, the complete variable domain reads EAGVTQFPSHSVIEKGQTVTLRCDPISGHDNLYWYRRVMGKEIKFLLHFVKESKQDESGMPNNRFLAERTGGTYSTLKVQPAELEDSGVYFCASSPMGVWETQYFGPGTRLLVL.

This clone was observed a single time. The chain has TRBV30 and TRBJ1-2; unclear D gene. V was cut by 2 bases and J by 2 bases, with 9 bases left in between. CDR1 and CDR2 (germline): GTSNPN, SVGIG (reference sequence). CDR3 size: 13 residues. The CDR3 DNA reads TGTGCCTGGAGTACAGTTATCAACTATGGCTACACCTTC. It codes for CAWSTVINYGYTF.

J is TRBJ2-1 and V is TRBV4-3; TRBD2 matches at 12 bases. The CDR3 length is 16 residues. V gave up 0 bases and J gave up 6 bases; unmatched junction bases: 3. The germline V gene has CDR1 LGHNA and CDR2 YSLEER. CDR3 nucleotide sequence: TGCGCCAGCAGCCAAGATCCTAGCGGGGGGGGCAATGAGCAGTTCTTC. It translates to CASSQDPSGGGNEQFF.

The chain uses TRBV29-1 and TRBJ2-1, with a weak D call TRBD1 (6 bases). V dropped 6 bases and J dropped 1 base, with 16 bases sitting between them. The CDR3 loop spans 15 amino acids. Germline CDR1 and CDR2: SQVTM and ANQGSEA. The chain's CDR3 is CSVPQGLPSYNEQFF. In DNA, the CDR3 is TGCAGCGTCCCACAGGGCCTCCCATCCTACAATGAGCAGTTCTTC.

This rearrangement joins TRBV19 to TRBJ2-2, with 9 bases lining up with TRBD1. Germline V gene sequence: CDR1 LNHDA, CDR2 SQIVND (reference sequence). V was clipped by 1 base and J by 3 bases; unmatched bases: 6. The CDR3 length is 17 residues. DNA for the CDR3: TGTGCCAGTAGTATAGTAGGGACAGGGATTCACACCGGGGAGCTGTTTTTT. Translating it yields CASSIVGTGIHTGELFF.

V is TRBV2 and J is TRBJ2-2, with D possibly being TRBD1 (7 bases). The germline V gene encodes CDR1 SNHLY and CDR2 FYNNEI. Trimming took 7 bases from V and 4 from J, leaving 19 bases between them. The CDR3 extends over 16 amino acids. The CDR3 DNA reads as TGTGCCAGCACCCCCCAGGGGGGAACTTTCACCGGGGAGCTGTTTTTT. It specifies CASTPQGGTFTGELFF.

The DNA of the CDR3 is TGCGCCAGCAGCCAAGCTCGTTCGTTCACCGGGGAGCTGTTTTTT. This encodes CASSQARSFTGELFF. The gene calls are TRBV4-3 and TRBJ2-2; no definite D call. The CDR3 extends over 15 amino acids. Trimming left V 1 base short and J 4 bases short, with 10 bases between. Germline CDR1 LGHNA, CDR2 YSLEER.

The CDR3 bases are TGTGCCAGCAGCGCTCATGACAGGGGGGAGTCCTACGAGCAGTACGTC. Protein product: CASSAHDRGESYEQYV. The chain uses TRBV21-1 and TRBJ2-7; TRBD1 is taken as the D call from the table, unchecked against the DNA. TRBV21-1 is labeled a pseudogene. The CDR3 is made up of 16 amino acids.

V and J are TRBV4-3 and TRBJ1-2; D is uncertain. The germline gives CDR1 LGHNA, CDR2 YSLEER. V gave up 0 bases and J gave up 7 bases, with 15 bases separating them. The CDR3 has 15 residues. This chain's CDR3 is CASSQDGLTPLGYTF. DNA for the CDR3: TGCGCCAGCAGCCAAGATGGGCTCACGCCCCTTGGCTACACCTTC.

This chain uses TRBV11-3 with TRBJ1-6; no clear D gene. Trimming took 2 bases from V and 6 from J, leaving 8 bases between them. The CDR3 covers 14 residues. The V gene's germline CDR1 is SGHNT and CDR2 YENEEA. The CDR3 spells CASSLSTGNSPLHF. CDR3 DNA sequence: TGTGCCAGCAGCTTATCGACTGGTAATTCACCCCTCCACTTT.

This chain connects TRBV5-1 to TRBJ2-1; 12 bases align to TRBD2. V trimming: 4 bases; J trimming: 0 bases; junction bases outside the gene matches: 2. CDR1 and CDR2 (germline): SGHRS, YFSETQ. CDR3 size: 16 residues. The CDR3 region has the DNA TGCGCCAGCAGCGCTAGCGGGGGGGCCTCCTACAATGAGCAGTTCTTC. Amino acids: CASSASGGASYNEQFF.

This clone was counted a single time. The rearrangement links TRBV5-1 to TRBJ2-1; D call uncertain. Germline-derived CDR1 and CDR2 are SGHRS and YFSETQ. This CDR3 comprises 15 residues. Trimming left V 1 base short and J 2 bases short, with 10 bases between. CDR3 amino acids: CASSLIRQAYNEQFF. CDR3 coding DNA: TGCGCCAGCAGCTTGATACGGCAGGCCTACAATGAGCAGTTCTTC.

The CDR3 DNA follows: TGTGCCAGTACCCCTGGGACAGGGAAGTATCAGCCCCAGCATTTT. As protein: CASTPGTGKYQPQHF. The V and J genes are TRBV19 and TRBJ1-5; 9 bases match TRBD1. The CDR3 covers 15 residues. From germline, CDR1 is LNHDA and CDR2 SQIVND (reference sequence). The J segment lost 5 bases and the V segment lost 7 bases, leaving 9 bases of the junction unmatched.

This clone has just one count. J is TRBJ2-1 and V is TRBV19; 7 bases line up with TRBD1. Unmatched junction bases numbered 9, after V lost 4 bases and J lost 6 bases. Germline V CDR1 and CDR2: LNHDA, SQIVND (reference sequence). The CDR3 is 15 residues long. Here the CDR3 DNA reads TGTGCCAGTAGTAAATACCCGGGACAGTTCAATGAGCAGTTCTTC. As protein: CASSKYPGQFNEQFF.

The chain recombines TRBV4-1 with TRBJ1-2, with 11 bases identical to TRBD1. This CDR3 comprises 16 residues. Germline CDR1 and CDR2: MGHRA and YSYEKL. The junction had 10 bases not matched to a gene; V was cut back by 3 bases and J by 7 bases. Here the CDR3 DNA reads TGCGCCAGCAGCCACCCCGGGACAGGGGGTAGTGGTGGCTACACCTTC. Protein: CASSHPGTGGSGGYTF.

V gene TRBV27 combines with J gene TRBJ2-3; 12 bases are a match to TRBD2. The CDR3 loop spans 16 amino acids. The junction had 3 bases not matched to a gene; V was cut back by 5 bases and J by 0 bases. Germline V gives CDR1 MNHEY, CDR2 SMNVEV (reference sequence). The CDR3 here is CASSVLAGGSTDTQYF. DNA of the CDR3: TGTGCCAGCAGTGTTCTAGCGGGGGGGAGCACAGATACGCAGTATTTT.